This T cell receptor beta chain was identified in a study of blood T cells in healthy people across ages. Study outcomes and limitations: The unknown donor CMV status may have confounded expanded clonotype changes.

Those donating, healthy Caucasian individuals from Russia, were aged about 6 to 100. Isolated PBMCs totaled at least 6 million in each sample. CDR1 and CDR2 (germline): DFQATT, SNEGSKA (reference sequence). V trimming: 4 bases; J trimming: 5 bases; junction bases outside the gene matches: 10. The CDR3 is 14 residues long. A note on this clonotype: Antigen specificity is unknown.

A second about 7 to 11 cycle PCR used barcoded and J-beta primers. Per sample, CDR3-containing paired-end reads numbered at least 2.5 million. TCRdb used MiXCR to reprocess the 5' RACE reads, holding one entry per CDR3 protein. Among 1.5 million to 2 million distinct CDR3 sequences, about 50% were seen once, and the ten largest hold 2% to 2.5%. The chain links TRBV20-1 to TRBJ2-5; TRBD2 aligns across 7 bases. This receptor was taken from a middle-aged woman in good health. Sequencing was done on a sample of blood. The chain's CDR3 is CSATTLAVVETQYF. CDR3 DNA: TGCAGTGCTACAACTCTAGCGGTTGTCGAGACCCAGTACTTC.